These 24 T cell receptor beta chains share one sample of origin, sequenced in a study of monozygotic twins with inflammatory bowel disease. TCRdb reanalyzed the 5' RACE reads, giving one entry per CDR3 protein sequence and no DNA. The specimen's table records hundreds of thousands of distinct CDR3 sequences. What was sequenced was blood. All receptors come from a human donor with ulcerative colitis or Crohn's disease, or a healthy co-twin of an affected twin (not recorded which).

CDR3 amino acids: CASSNGLEQYF. This chain joins TRBV7-2 and TRBJ2-7. Per the germline V gene, CDR1 is SGHTA and CDR2 is FQGNSA. The CDR3 extends over 11 amino acids.

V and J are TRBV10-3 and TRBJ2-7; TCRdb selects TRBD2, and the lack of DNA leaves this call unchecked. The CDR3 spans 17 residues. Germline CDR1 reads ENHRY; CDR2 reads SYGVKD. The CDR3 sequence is CAIRGTGTSGRTYEQYF.

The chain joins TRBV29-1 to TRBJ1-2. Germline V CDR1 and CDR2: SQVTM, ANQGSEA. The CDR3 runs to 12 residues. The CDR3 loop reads CSVDHLNYGYTF.

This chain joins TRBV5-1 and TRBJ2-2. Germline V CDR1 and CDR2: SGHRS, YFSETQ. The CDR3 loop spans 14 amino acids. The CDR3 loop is CASSKGSNTGELFF.

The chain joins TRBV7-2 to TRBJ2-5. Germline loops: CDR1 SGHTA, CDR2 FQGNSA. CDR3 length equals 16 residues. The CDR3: CASSLASNGDQETQYF.

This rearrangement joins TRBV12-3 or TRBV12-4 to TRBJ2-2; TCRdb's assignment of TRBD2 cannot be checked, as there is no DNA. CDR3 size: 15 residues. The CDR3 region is CASVGLAVNTGELFF.

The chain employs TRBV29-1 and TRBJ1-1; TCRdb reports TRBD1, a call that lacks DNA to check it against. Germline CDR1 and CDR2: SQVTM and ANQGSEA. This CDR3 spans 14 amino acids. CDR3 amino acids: CSVEESGGSAEAFF. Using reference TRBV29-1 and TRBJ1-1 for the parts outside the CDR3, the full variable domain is SAVISQKPSRDICQRGTSLTIQCQVDSQVTMMFWYRQQPGQSLTLIATANQGSEATYESGFVIDKFPISRPNLTFSTLTVSNMSPEDSSIYLCSVEESGGSAEAFFGQGTRLTVV.

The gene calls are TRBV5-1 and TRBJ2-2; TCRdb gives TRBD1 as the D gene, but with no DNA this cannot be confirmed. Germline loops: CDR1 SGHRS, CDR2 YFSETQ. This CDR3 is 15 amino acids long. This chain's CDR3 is CASSLDPVRTGELFF.

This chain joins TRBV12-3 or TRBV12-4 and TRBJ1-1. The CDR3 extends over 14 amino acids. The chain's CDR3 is CASRRGGIRTEAFF.

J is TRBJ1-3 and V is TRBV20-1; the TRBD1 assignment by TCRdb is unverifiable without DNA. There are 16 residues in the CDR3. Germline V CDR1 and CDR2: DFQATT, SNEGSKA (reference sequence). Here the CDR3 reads CSAGTGFLSSGNTIYF.

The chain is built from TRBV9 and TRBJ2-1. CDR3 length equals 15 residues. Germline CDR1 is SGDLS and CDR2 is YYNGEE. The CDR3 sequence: CASSVSGDSYNEQFF.

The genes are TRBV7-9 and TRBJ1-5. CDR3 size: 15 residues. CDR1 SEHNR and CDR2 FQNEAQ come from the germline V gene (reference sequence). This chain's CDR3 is CASSGGGWGNQPQHF.

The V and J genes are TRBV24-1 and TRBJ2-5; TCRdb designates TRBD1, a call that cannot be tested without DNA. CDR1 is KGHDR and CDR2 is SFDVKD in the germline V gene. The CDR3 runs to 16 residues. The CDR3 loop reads CATSDLGTEKGETQYF.

This chain's CDR3 is CASSILPNEQFF. The V gene is TRBV19, the J gene TRBJ2-1. The CDR3 length is 12 residues. Per germline, CDR1 LNHDA and CDR2 SQIVND (reference sequence).

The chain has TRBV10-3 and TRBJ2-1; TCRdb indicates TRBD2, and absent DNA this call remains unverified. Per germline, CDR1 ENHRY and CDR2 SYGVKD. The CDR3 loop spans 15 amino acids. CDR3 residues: CAISEPSGRFDEQFF.

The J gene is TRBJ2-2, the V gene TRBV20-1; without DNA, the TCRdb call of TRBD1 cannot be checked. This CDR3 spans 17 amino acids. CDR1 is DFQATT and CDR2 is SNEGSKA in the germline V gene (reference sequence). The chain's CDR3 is CSARGTGTEKNTGELFF.

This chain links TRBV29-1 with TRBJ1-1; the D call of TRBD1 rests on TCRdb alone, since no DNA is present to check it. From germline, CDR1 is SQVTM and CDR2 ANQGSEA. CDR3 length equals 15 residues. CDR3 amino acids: CSVELPGQGTTEAFF.

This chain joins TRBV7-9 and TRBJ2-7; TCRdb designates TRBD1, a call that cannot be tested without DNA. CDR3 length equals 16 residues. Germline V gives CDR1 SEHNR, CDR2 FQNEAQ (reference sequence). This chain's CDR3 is CASSLASASPLREQYF. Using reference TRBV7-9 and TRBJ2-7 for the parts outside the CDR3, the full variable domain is DTGVSQNPRHKITKRGQNVTFRCDPISEHNRLYWYRQTLGQGPEFLTYFQNEAQLEKSRLLSDRFSAERPKGSFSTLEIQRTEQGDSAMYLCASSLASASPLREQYFGPGTRLTVT.

CDR3 region: CASSPTGQAGETQYF. The chain couples TRBV3-1 to TRBJ2-5; TCRdb picks TRBD1, but there is no DNA to check that call. The CDR3 contains 15 residues. Germline V gene data show CDR1 as LGHDT and CDR2 as YNNKEL (reference sequence).

The CDR3 region is CSARDRLGAGELFF. The genes are TRBV20-1 and TRBJ2-2. Germline assignment: CDR1 DFQATT and CDR2 SNEGSKA (reference sequence). CDR3 length: 14 residues.

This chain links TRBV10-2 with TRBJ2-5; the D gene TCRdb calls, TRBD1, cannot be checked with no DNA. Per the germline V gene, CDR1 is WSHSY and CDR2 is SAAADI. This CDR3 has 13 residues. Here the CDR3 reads CASGDRAQETQYF.

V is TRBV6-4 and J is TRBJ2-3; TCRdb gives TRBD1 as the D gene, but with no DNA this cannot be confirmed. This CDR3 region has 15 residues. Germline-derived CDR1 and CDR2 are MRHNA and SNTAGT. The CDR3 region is CATRREDRTTDTQYF.

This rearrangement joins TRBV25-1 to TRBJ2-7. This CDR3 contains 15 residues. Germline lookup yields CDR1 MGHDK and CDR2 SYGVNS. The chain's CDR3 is CASSAGVTAVYEQYF.

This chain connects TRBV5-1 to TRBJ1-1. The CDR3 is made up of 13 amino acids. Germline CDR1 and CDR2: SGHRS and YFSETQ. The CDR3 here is CASSLVPGAEAFF.